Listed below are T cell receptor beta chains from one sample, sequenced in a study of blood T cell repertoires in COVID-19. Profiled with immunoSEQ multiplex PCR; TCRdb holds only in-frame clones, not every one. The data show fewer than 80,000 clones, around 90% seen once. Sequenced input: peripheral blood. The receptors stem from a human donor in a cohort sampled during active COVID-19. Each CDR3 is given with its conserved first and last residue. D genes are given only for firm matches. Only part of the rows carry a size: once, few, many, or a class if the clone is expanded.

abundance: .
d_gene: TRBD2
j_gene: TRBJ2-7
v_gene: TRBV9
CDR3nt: TGTGCCAGCAGCGTAGCGTCTAGCGGGGGGTACTACGAGCAGTACTTC
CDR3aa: CASSVASSGGYYEQYF

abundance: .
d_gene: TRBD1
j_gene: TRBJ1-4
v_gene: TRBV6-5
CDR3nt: TGTGCCAGTAACAGGGGGCCTAATGAAAAACTGTTTTTT
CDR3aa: CASNRGPNEKLFF

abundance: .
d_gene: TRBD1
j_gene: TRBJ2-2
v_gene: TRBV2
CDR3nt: TGTGCCAGCAGACGGACAGGGAACACCGGGGAGCTGTTTTTT
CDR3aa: CASRRTGNTGELFF

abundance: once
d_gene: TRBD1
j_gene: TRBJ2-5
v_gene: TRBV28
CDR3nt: TGTGCCAGCAGCCTACAGGGGGCCGACCAAGAGACCCAGTACTTC
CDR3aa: CASSLQGADQETQYF

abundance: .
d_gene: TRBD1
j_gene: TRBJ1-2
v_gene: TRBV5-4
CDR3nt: TGTGCCAGCAGCTTGGAAAGGACAGGGCCGTATGGCTACACCTTC
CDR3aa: CASSLERTGPYGYTF

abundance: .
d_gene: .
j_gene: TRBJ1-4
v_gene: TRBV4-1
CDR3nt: TGCGCCAGCAGCCACGGGGTTGAGCCTAATGAAAAACTGTTTTTT
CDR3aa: CASSHGVEPNEKLFF

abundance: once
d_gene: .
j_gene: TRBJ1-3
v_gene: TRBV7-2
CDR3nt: TGTGCCAGCAGCTTATCCAGGGAAACTGGAAACACCATATATTTT
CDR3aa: CASSLSRETGNTIYF

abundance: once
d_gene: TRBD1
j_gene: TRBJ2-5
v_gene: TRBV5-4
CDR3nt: TGTGCCAGCAGAACCGGGACAGGAGGCCAAGAGACCCAGTACTTC
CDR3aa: CASRTGTGGQETQYF

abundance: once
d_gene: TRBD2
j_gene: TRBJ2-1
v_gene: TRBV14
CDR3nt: TGTGCCAGCAGCCATCGTAGCGGGAGCCCCTACAATGAGCAGTTCTTC
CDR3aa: CASSHRSGSPYNEQFF

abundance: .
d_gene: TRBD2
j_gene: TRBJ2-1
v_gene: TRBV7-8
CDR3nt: TGTGCCAGCAGCTTAATGGGCGGACTAGCAGTCAATGAGCAGTTCTTC
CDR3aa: CASSLMGGLAVNEQFF

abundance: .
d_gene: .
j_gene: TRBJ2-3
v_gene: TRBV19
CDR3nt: TGTGCCAGTAGTATTCCCCATGGCACGGATACGCAGTATTTT
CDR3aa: CASSIPHGTDTQYF

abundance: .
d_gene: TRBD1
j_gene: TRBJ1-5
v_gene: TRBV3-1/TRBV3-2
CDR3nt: TGTGCCAGCAGCCTAACAGGGGTATATGGCAATCAGCCCCAGCATTTT
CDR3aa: CASSLTGVYGNQPQHF

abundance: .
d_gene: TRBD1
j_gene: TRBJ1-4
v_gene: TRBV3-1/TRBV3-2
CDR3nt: TGTGCCAGCAGCCCGGGACAGGGTTCGGATGAAAAACTGTTTTTT
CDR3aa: CASSPGQGSDEKLFF

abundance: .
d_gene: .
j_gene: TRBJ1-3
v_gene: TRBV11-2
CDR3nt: TGTGCCAGCAGCTTACTTACCGAGGACAGAGGAAACACCATATATTTT
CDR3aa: CASSLLTEDRGNTIYF

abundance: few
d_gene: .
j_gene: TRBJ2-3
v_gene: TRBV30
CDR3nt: TGTGCCTGGTGGGGGGGGCCAGATACGCAGTATTTT
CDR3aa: CAWWGGPDTQYF

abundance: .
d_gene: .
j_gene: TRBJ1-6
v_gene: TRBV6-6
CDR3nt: TGTGCCAGCAGTCCGGAGACAGGTCCGAACTATAATTCACCCCTCCACTTT
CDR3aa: CASSPETGPNYNSPLHF

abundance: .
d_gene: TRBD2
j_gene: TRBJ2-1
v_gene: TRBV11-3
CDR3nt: TGTGCCAGCAGCTTCCGCGGGAGCTTCTACAATGAGCAGTTCTTC
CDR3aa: CASSFRGSFYNEQFF

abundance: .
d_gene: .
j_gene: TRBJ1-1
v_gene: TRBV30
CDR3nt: TGTGCCTGGAGTGGGGGCGGGGGGACCTCAGCTTTCTTT
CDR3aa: CAWSGGGGTSAFF

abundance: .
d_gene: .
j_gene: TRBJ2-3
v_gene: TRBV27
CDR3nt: TGTGCCAGCAGTTTTTTGAGGGGCACAGATACGCAGTATTTT
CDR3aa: CASSFLRGTDTQYF

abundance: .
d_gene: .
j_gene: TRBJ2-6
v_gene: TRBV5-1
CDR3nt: TGCGCCAGCAGCCCCCCTAGGGCAGGGCACTCTACTCTAGATGCTGGGGCCAACGTCCTGACTTTC
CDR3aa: CASSPPRAGHSTLDAGANVLTF

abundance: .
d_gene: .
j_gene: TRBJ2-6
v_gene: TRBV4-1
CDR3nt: TGCGCCAGCAGCCAAGAACGACTAACAGGGTATGGGGCCAACGTCCTGACTTTC
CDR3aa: CASSQERLTGYGANVLTF

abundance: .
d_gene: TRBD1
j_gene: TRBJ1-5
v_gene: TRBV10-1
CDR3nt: TGCGCCAGCGTAATCAGGAAAGAGGTGGACAGGTCGGGGCATTTT
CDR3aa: CASVIRKEVDRSGHF

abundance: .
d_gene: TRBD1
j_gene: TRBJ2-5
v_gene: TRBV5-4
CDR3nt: TGTGCCAGCAGCGCCGGGACAGGATTGTACCAAGAGACCCAGTACTTC
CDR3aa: CASSAGTGLYQETQYF

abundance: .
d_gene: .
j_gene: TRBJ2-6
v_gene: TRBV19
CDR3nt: TGTGCCAGTAGTATAGGGGGCGCTGGGGCCAACGTCCTGACTTTC
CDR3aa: CASSIGGAGANVLTF

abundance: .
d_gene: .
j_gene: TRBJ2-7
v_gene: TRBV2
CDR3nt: TGTGCCAGTATTAGTGGCGGCTCCTACGAGCAGTACTTC
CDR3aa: CASISGGSYEQYF

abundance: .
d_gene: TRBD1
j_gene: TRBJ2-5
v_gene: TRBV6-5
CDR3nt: TGTGCCAGCAGTTACTCGACAGGGGGCGGGGAGACCCAGTACTTC
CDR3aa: CASSYSTGGGETQYF

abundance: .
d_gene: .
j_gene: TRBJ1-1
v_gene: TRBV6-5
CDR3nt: TGTGCCAGCAGTTCGAGGCAGGGGAGCACTGAAGCTTTCTTT
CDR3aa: CASSSRQGSTEAFF

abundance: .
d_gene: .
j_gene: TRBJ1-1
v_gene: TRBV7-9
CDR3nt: TGTGCCAGCGGACGGAGGGAGAGCACTGAAGCTTTCTTT
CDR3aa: CASGRRESTEAFF

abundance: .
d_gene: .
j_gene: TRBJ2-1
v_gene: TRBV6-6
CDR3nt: TGTGCCAGCAGTTACAAGGATGGTGTAGGGGTCTTC
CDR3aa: CASSYKDGVGVF

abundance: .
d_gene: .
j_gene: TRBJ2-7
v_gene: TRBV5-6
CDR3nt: TGTGCCAGCAGCTTGGTTGGGCAGAGCTCCTACGAGCAGTACTTC
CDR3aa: CASSLVGQSSYEQYF

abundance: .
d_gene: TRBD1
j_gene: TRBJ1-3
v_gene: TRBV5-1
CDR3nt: TGCGCCAGCAGCTCGGGACAGGGCTCTGGAAACACCATATATTTT
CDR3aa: CASSSGQGSGNTIYF

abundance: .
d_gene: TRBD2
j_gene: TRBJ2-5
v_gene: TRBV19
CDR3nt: TGTGCCAGTAGTATCGAAGGCGGGGGGGCCGGAGAGACCCAGTACTTC
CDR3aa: CASSIEGGGAGETQYF

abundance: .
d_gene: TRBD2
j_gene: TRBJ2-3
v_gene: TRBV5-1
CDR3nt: TGCGCCAGCAGCTTGGGCCCTAGCGGGAGGGGCGCGGATACGCAGTATTTT
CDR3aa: CASSLGPSGRGADTQYF

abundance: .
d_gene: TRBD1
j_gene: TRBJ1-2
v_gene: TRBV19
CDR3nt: TGTGCCAGTAGTATAGGGCAGGGGGCCTCCTATGGCTACACCTTC
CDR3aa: CASSIGQGASYGYTF

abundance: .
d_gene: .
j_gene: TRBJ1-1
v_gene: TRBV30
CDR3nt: TGTGCCTGGAGTGGGAGAATATCGGCTGAAGCTTTCTTT
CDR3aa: CAWSGRISAEAFF

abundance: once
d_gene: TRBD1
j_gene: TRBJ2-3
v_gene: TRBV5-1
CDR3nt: TGCGCCAGCAGCCCGGGACAGGGGTACATAGATACGCAGTATTTT
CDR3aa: CASSPGQGYIDTQYF

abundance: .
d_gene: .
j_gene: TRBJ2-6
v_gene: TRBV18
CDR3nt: TGTGCCAGCTCACCGGCCTCAGCCGGGGGGGCCAACGTCCTGACTTTC
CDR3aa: CASSPASAGGANVLTF

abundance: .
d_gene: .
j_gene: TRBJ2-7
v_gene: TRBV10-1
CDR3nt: TGCGCCAGCATCCCCCATTTTGTTTACGAGCAGTACTTC
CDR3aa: CASIPHFVYEQYF

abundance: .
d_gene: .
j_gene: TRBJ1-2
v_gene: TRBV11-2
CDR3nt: TGTGCCAGCAGGGACCCCCGGTCGGGGGATAATGGCTACACCTTC
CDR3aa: CASRDPRSGDNGYTF

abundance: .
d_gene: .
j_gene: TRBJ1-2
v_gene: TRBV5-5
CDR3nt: TGTGCCAGCAGCCAACAGGGCCGCTATGGCTACACCTTC
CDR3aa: CASSQQGRYGYTF

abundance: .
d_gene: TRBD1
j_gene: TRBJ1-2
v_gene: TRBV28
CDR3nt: TGTGCCAGCATCTCAGGGACAGTAGTCTATGGCTACACCTTC
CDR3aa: CASISGTVVYGYTF

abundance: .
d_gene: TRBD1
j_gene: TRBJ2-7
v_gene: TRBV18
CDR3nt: TGTGCCAGCTCACCAGGCGTGGACAGGGGGAACGAGCAGTACTTC
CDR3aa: CASSPGVDRGNEQYF

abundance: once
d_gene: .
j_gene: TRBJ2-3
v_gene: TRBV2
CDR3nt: TGTGCCAGCGATCCAACAGGCCCCACAGATACGCAGTATTTT
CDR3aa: CASDPTGPTDTQYF

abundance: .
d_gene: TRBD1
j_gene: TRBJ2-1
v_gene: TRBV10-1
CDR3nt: TGCGCCAGCAGTCGACAGGGATACAATGAGCAGTTCTTC
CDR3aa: CASSRQGYNEQFF

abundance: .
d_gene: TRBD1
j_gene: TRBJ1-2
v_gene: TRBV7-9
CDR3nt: TGTGCCAGCAGCTTAGCGTCTACGACAGGGGGCTGTACCTTC
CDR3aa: CASSLASTTGGCTF

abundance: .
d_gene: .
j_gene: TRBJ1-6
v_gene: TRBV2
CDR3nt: TGTGCCAGCAGTGACGGGACACTTAATAATTCACCCCTCCACTTT
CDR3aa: CASSDGTLNNSPLHF

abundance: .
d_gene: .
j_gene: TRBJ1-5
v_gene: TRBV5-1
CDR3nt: TGCGCCAGCAGCGGTACCCCCCGGGGTCAGGGGCAGGAACTGGATCAGCCCCAGCATTTT
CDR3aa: CASSGTPRGQGQELDQPQHF

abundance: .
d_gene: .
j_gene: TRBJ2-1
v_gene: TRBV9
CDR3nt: TGTGCCAGCAGCGTAGTAGATCTGAGCGGCAATGAGCAGTTCTTC
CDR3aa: CASSVVDLSGNEQFF

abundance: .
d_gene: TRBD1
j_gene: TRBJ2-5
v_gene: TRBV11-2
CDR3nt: TGTGCCAGCAGCTTAGGGGGACAGGTCGGAGAGACCCAGTACTTC
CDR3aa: CASSLGGQVGETQYF

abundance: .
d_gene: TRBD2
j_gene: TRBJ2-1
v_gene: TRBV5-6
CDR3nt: TGTGCCAGCAGCTTCGAGCTAGCGGGGGGAAGCTCCTACAATGAGCAGTTCTTC
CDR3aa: CASSFELAGGSSYNEQFF